What follows describes a single TCR beta chain. Its antigen is not known. Reverse transcribed after extraction, RNA yielded cDNA as the sequencing template. Only in-frame clones appear in the TCRdb table, and some are missing; sequencing was by immunoSEQ multiplex PCR. Here the sample spans roughly 130,000 clones, 58% being singletons. The data were taken from a study of CD8+ T cells in alopecia areata. On the study more broadly: The study gave treated patients oral tofacitinib at 5 to 10 mg twice daily.

Study-level points and caveats: Elevated clonality characterized lesional scalp relative to normal scalp, particularly in alopecia totalis/universalis. Resident alphabeta T-cell populations of normal skin are likewise subject to sequencing in scalp samples.

The CDR3 consists of 13 residues. V was pared by 8 bases and J by 6 bases, with 16 bases between. Germline V gene lookup returns CDR1 MNHEY and CDR2 SVGAGI. This receptor was identified in a human donor with alopecia areata. Specimen: CD4+ T cells sorted from blood, collected at week 0. The chain carries TRBV6-5 and TRBJ1-2, with D possibly matching TRBD1 (6 bases). The CDR3 protein is CASGRGGVDGYTF. The DNA of the CDR3 is TGTGCCAGCGGGAGAGGGGGAGTGGATGGCTACACCTTC.